The T cell receptor (beta chain) under discussion was sequenced for a study of T-cell reconstitution after alpha-beta-depleted transplantation in children. The CDR3 covers 16 residues. V was pared by 4 bases and J by 0 bases, with 8 bases of the junction left unmatched. Germline lookup yields CDR1 KGHSH and CDR2 LQKENI. Library preparation (for TCRbeta) was performed with unique molecular identifiers. TCRdb recomputed calls from the PCR reads with MiXCR, one row per CDR3 protein. In the table there are tens of thousands of distinct CDR3 sequences, 4.9% of which are singletons. The sequencing here drew on PBMCs, mostly from graft donor cells, taken 180 days after TCRalphabeta/CD19-depleted stem cell transplant. The source of this sequence is a boy younger than two who had a stem cell transplant for acute myeloid leukemia, so the T cells may come from the graft donor. The chain has TRBV18 and TRBJ2-5; 7 bases line up with TRBD1. CDR3 bases: TGTGCCAGCTCACAGATCCGGGACAGCCACCAAGAGACCCAGTACTTC. Protein product: CASSQIRDSHQETQYF.